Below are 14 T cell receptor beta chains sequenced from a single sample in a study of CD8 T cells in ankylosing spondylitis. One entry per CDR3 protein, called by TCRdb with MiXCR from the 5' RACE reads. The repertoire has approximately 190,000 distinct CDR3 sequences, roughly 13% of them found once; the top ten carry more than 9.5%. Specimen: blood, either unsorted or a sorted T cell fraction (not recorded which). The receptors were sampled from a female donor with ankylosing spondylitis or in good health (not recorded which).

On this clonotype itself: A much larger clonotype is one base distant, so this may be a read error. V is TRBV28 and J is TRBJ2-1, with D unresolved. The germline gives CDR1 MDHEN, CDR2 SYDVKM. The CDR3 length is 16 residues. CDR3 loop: CASSLRQRRSYDEQFF. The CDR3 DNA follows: TGTGCCAGCAGTTTGCGGCAGCGCCGCTCCTACGATGAGCAGTTCTTC.

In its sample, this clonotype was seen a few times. The CDR3 is CASSRTGFFDTQYF. CDR3 DNA sequence: TGTGCCAGCAGCCGGACAGGGTTCTTTGATACGCAGTATTTT. This chain links TRBV7-2 with TRBJ2-3; 8 nucleotides line up with TRBD1. Germline V lookup: CDR1 SGHTA, CDR2 FQGNSA. J was trimmed by 6 bases and V by 5 bases; bases with no gene match: 7. This CDR3 is built from 14 residues.

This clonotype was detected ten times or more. The CDR3 coding sequence is TGCAGTGCTAGAGGACGGAATAGCAATCAGCCCCAGCATTTT. It codes for CSARGRNSNQPQHF. The J gene is TRBJ1-5, the V gene TRBV20-1; D not resolved. In germline, CDR1 is DFQATT, CDR2 SNEGSKA (reference sequence). The V and J ends lost 1 base and 0 bases respectively, with 7 bases between them. The CDR3 totals 14 residues.

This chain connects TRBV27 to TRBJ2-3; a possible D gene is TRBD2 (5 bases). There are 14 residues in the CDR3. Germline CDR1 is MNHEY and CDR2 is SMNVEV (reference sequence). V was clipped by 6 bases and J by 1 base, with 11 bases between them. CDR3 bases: TGTGCCAGCAGAATCCGGGGTCGCACAGATACGCAGTATTTT. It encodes CASRIRGRTDTQYF.

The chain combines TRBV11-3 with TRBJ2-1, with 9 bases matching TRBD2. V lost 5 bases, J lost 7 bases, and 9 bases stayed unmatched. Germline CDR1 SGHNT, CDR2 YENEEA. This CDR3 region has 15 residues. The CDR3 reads CASSPREGLLNEQFF. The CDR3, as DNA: TGTGCCAGCAGCCCGCGGGAGGGCCTTTTGAATGAGCAGTTCTTC.

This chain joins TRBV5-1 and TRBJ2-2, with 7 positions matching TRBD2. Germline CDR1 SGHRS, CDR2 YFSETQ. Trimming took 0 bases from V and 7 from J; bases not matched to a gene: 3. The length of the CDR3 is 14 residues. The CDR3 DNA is TGCGCCAGCAGCTTGGCGGCGGGAGTCGGGGAGCTGTTTTTT. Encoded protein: CASSLAAGVGELFF.

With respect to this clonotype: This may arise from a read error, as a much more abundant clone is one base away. In DNA form, the CDR3 reads TGTGCCAGCTGCTTACAAAGCTCCTACAATGAGCAGTTCTTC. This encodes CASCLQSSYNEQFF. J is TRBJ2-1 and V is TRBV11-3; the D is unclear. The CDR3 has 14 amino acids. CDR1 SGHNT and CDR2 YENEEA come from the germline V gene. The entire variable domain, with the rest obtained from reference TRBV11-3 and TRBJ2-1, is as follows: EAGVVQSPRYKIIEKKQPVAFWCNPISGHNTLYWYLQNLGQGPELLIRYENEEAVDDSQLPKDRFSAERLKGVDSTLKIQPAELGDSAVYLCASCLQSSYNEQFFGPGTRLTVL.

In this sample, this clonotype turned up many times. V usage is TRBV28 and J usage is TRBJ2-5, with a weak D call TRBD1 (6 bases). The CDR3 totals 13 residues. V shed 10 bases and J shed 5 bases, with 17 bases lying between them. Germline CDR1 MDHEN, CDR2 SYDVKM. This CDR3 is CATQNRVSETQYF. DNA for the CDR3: TGTGCCACTCAGAACAGGGTTTCTGAGACCCAGTACTTC.

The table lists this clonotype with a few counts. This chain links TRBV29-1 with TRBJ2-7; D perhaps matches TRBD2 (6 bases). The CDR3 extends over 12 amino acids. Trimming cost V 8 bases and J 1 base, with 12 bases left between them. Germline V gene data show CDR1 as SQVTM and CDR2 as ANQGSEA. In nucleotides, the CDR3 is TGCAGCATCTCTGCGGGGTCCTACGAGCAGTACTTC. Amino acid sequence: CSISAGSYEQYF.

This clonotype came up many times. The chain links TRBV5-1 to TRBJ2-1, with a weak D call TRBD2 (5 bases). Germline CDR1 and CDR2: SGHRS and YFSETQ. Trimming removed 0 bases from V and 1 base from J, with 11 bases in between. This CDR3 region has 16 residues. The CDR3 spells CASSLEAASSYNEQFF. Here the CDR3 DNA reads TGCGCCAGCAGCTTGGAAGCGGCCTCATCCTACAATGAGCAGTTCTTC.

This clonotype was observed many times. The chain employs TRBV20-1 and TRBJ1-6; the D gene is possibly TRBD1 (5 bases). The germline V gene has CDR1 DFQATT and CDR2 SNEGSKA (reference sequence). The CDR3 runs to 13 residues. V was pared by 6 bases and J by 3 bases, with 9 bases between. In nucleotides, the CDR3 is TGCAGTGCATCTCAGGGCTATAATTCACCCCTCCACTTT. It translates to CSASQGYNSPLHF.

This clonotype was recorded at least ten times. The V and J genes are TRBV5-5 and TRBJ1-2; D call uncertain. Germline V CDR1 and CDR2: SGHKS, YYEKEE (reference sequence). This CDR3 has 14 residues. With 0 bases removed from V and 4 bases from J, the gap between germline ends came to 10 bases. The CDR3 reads CASSLAIGGYGYTF. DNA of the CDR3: TGTGCCAGCAGCTTGGCCATAGGTGGCTATGGCTACACCTTC. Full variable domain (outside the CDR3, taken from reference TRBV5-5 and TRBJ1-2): DAGVTQSPTHLIKTRGQQVTLRCSPISGHKSVSWYQQVLGQGPQFIFQYYEKEERGRGNFPDRFSARQFPNYSSELNVNALLLGDSALYLCASSLAIGGYGYTFGSGTRLTVV.

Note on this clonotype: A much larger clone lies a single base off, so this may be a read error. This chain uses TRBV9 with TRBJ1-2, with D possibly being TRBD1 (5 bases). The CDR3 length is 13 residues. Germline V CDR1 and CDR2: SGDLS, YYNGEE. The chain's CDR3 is CASSVGQGYGFTF. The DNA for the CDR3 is TGTGCCAGCAGCGTAGGGCAGGGCTATGGCTTCACCTTC.

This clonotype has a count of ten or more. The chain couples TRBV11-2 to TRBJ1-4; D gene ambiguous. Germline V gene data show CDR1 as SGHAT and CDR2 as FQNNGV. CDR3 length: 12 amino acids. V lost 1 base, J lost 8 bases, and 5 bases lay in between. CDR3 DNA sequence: TGTGCCAGCAGCTTAGTTGAGGAAAAACTGTTTTTT. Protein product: CASSLVEEKLFF.